These 27 T cell receptor beta chains were sequenced from one sample in a study of blood T cell repertoires in COVID-19. Using immunoSEQ multiplex PCR, the repertoire was profiled, and TCRdb retains in-frame clones only, with some absent. The sample lists approximately 230,000 clones, about 80% occurring once. The sequenced material came from PBMCs or T cells enriched from blood (not recorded which). These receptors came from a man aged 35-49 years who had recovered from COVID-19.

The CDR3, as DNA: TGTGCCAGCAGCTATACGATCACAGGGGGTCTAGCCAAAAACATTCAGTACTTC. It encodes CASSYTITGGLAKNIQYF. This rearrangement joins TRBV7-9 to TRBJ2-4, with 8 bases that match TRBD1. With 4 bases clipped from V and 0 bases from J, the junction kept 11 bases outside the gene matches. Germline CDR1 is SEHNR and CDR2 is FQNEAQ (reference sequence). This CDR3 spans 18 amino acids.

Only one count was recorded for this clone. The V gene is TRBV6-8, the J gene TRBJ2-7, with unresolved D. The CDR3 spans 14 residues. Germline CDR1 and CDR2: MNHGY and SAAAGT. The germline V and J ends were trimmed by 8 bases and 3 bases, with 17 bases remaining between them. The CDR3 coding sequence is TGTGCCAGCGCGCCGGCGGCAGAGAACTACGAGCAGTACTTC. Protein product: CASAPAAENYEQYF.

This chain links TRBV5-4 with TRBJ2-5, with D perhaps matching TRBD2 (9 bases). The CDR3 is 17 amino acids. V was clipped by 4 bases and J by 2 bases, with 21 bases between them. The germline gives CDR1 SGHNT, CDR2 YYREEE (reference sequence). The CDR3 protein is CASSLPRGRGGQETQYF. DNA of the CDR3: TGTGCCAGCAGCCTGCCCAGGGGGCGGGGGGGGCAAGAGACCCAGTACTTC.

This clone was recorded once. The chain links TRBV5-1 to TRBJ1-2; 9 bases fit TRBD1. CDR1 and CDR2 (germline): SGHRS, YFSETQ. With V trimmed by 0 bases and J by 8 bases, 2 bases remained unmatched. The CDR3 totals 13 residues. The CDR3, as DNA: TGCGCCAGCAGCTTGGGGACAGGGGAAGGCTACACCTTC. Amino acid sequence: CASSLGTGEGYTF. The complete variable domain, with remaining parts taken from reference TRBV5-1 and TRBJ1-2, reads KAGVTQTPRYLIKTRGQQVTLSCSPISGHRSVSWYQQTPGQGLQFLFEYFSETQRNKGNFPGRFSGRQFSNSRSEMNVSTLELGDSALYLCASSLGTGEGYTFGSGTRLTVV.

This clone was recorded only once. This rearrangement joins TRBV3-1 (or the pseudogene TRBV3-2) to TRBJ1-2; D not certain. CDR1 is LGHDT, CDR2 YNNKEL, per germline (reference sequence). The V end was cut by 5 bases, the J end by 4 bases, with 17 bases between. There are 15 residues in the CDR3. The CDR3 region is CASSANLDSTYGYTF. CDR3 nucleotides: TGTGCCAGCAGCGCAAACTTAGACTCAACCTATGGCTACACCTTC.

The V and J genes are TRBV28 and TRBJ2-7; the match to TRBD2 covers 7 bases. V lost 6 bases and J lost 2; bases outside the gene matches: 10. The CDR3 totals 15 residues. Germline V gives CDR1 MDHEN, CDR2 SYDVKM. The CDR3 region is CASSSPQGGPYEQYF. CDR3 in DNA: TGTGCCAGCAGCTCCCCCCAGGGAGGGCCCTACGAGCAGTACTTC. Full variable domain (remainder filled in from reference TRBV28 and TRBJ2-7): DVKVTQSSRYLVKRTGEKVFLECVQDMDHENMFWYRQDPGLGLRLIYFSYDVKMKEKGDIPEGYSVSREKKERFSLILESASTNQTSMYLCASSSPQGGPYEQYFGPGTRLTVT.

This sequence joins TRBV11-2 and TRBJ2-3; TRBD2 agrees at 15 bases. CDR3 length: 15 residues. Germline values: CDR1 SGHAT, CDR2 FQNNGV. V was pared by 8 bases and J by 2 bases, with 2 bases of the junction left unmatched. The CDR3 sequence: CASGLAGGFTDTQYF. The DNA for the CDR3 is TGTGCCAGCGGACTAGCGGGAGGGTTCACAGATACGCAGTATTTT.

The chain is built from TRBV2 and TRBJ2-5, with D possibly being TRBD2 (5 bases). Trimming removed 8 bases at V and 2 bases at J, with 12 bases between. Germline V gene lookup returns CDR1 SNHLY and CDR2 FYNNEI. CDR3 length equals 13 residues. CDR3 in amino acids: CASCPERQETQYF. CDR3 coding DNA: TGTGCCAGCTGCCCCGAGCGGCAAGAGACCCAGTACTTC.

The rearrangement uses TRBV7-9 and TRBJ1-2, with D possibly being TRBD1 (6 bases). The CDR3 is 15 amino acids. CDR1 and CDR2 (germline): SEHNR, FQNEAQ (reference sequence). Trimming left V 4 bases short and J 4 bases short, with 16 bases between. The CDR3 is CASSSDLGQIYGYTF. The CDR3 DNA sequence: TGTGCCAGCAGCTCCGATCTGGGACAAATCTATGGCTACACCTTC.

The V call is TRBV4-1, the J call TRBJ2-1; tentative D call: TRBD1 (6 bases). The CDR3 loop spans 17 amino acids. The V and J ends lost 1 base and 4 bases respectively, with 17 bases between them. The germline V gene has CDR1 MGHRA and CDR2 YSYEKL. CDR3 sequence (DNA): TGCGCCAGCAGCCAAGTTGACGGCAGGGGATCTTACAATGAGCAGTTCTTC. Its protein product is CASSQVDGRGSYNEQFF.

The chain recombines TRBV9 with TRBJ1-1; TRBD1 matches at 9 bases. The CDR3 has 13 amino acids. With V trimmed by 4 bases and J by 8 bases, 6 bases remained unmatched. Germline CDR1 and CDR2: SGDLS and YYNGEE. CDR3: CASSPTGGREAFF. DNA of the CDR3: TGTGCCAGCAGCCCAACAGGGGGCCGGGAAGCTTTCTTT.

For this clone: Other DNA sequences within the sample encode an identical CDR3. The chain couples TRBV3-1 (or the pseudogene TRBV3-2) to TRBJ2-7, with 7 positions matching TRBD1. The CDR3 extends over 13 amino acids. J gave up 1 base and V 4 bases, and 1 base lay outside the gene matches. Germline V gene sequence: CDR1 LGHDT, CDR2 YNNKEL (reference sequence). The CDR3: CASSRDSSYEQYF. The DNA for the CDR3 is TGTGCCAGCAGCCGGGACAGTTCCTACGAGCAGTACTTC.

The chain employs TRBV5-4 and TRBJ2-7, with D possibly matching TRBD1 (5 bases). The CDR3 has 13 amino acids. V was trimmed by 2 bases and J by 5 bases, leaving 11 bases between them. The germline V gene has CDR1 SGHNT and CDR2 YYREEE (reference sequence). Here the CDR3 reads CASSLQARNEQYF. CDR3 in DNA: TGTGCCAGCAGCTTACAGGCTAGAAACGAGCAGTACTTC.

The chain joins TRBV2 to TRBJ1-4, with TRBD1 identical over 9 bases. The CDR3 has 15 amino acids. Germline values: CDR1 SNHLY, CDR2 FYNNEI. The V and J ends lost 6 bases and 8 bases, in that order; junction bases with no gene match: 10. In DNA, the CDR3 is TGTGCCAGCAGCGGCACAGGGGGCGCGGGGGAAAAACTGTTTTTT. The encoded protein is CASSGTGGAGEKLFF.

This clone was counted a single time. The V and J genes are TRBV2 and TRBJ1-1; possible D gene TRBD1, 5 bases. The V and J ends lost 5 bases and 4 bases respectively, with 8 bases between them. The CDR3 is 12 amino acids. CDR1 is SNHLY, CDR2 FYNNEI, per germline. The DNA of the CDR3 is TGTGCCAGCAGTACAGGAGCCACTGAAGCTTTCTTT. Translation: CASSTGATEAFF.

V and J are TRBV6-2 or TRBV6-3 and TRBJ1-2; a possible D gene is TRBD1 (6 bases). The V gene's germline CDR1 is MNHEY and CDR2 SVGEGT. This CDR3 comprises 15 residues. The V and J ends lost 4 bases and 2 bases respectively, with 14 bases between them. As DNA, the CDR3 is TGTGCCAGCAGTTCACCTCGACAGGCCAACTATGGCTACACCTTC. Translation: CASSSPRQANYGYTF.

This chain uses TRBV28 with TRBJ1-5; D possibly corresponds to TRBD1 (6 bases). V dropped 1 base and J dropped 3 bases, with 13 bases sitting between them. Germline values: CDR1 MDHEN, CDR2 SYDVKM. The CDR3 runs to 16 residues. Written as DNA, the CDR3 is TGTGCCAGCAGTTTATCAGGGGCAAGTAACAATCAGCCCCAGCATTTT. Its translation: CASSLSGASNNQPQHF.

The chain combines TRBV3-1 (or the pseudogene TRBV3-2) with TRBJ2-3, with 8 bases matching TRBD2. The germline V gene encodes CDR1 LGHDT and CDR2 YNNKEL (reference sequence). The ends lost 4 bases at V and 3 bases at J; junction bases unmatched: 6. The CDR3 is 15 amino acids. The CDR3 sequence is CASSPGGAGTDTQYF. CDR3 nucleotide sequence: TGTGCCAGCAGCCCCGGGGGGGCCGGGACAGATACGCAGTATTTT.

This clone occurred once. The CDR3, as DNA: TGTGCCAGCAGCCGAGCGGGAAGGGGACGAGATACGCAGTATTTT. Protein sequence: CASSRAGRGRDTQYF. The chain couples TRBV3-1 (or the pseudogene TRBV3-2) to TRBJ2-3; 7 positions agree with TRBD2. Germline values: CDR1 LGHDT, CDR2 YNNKEL (reference sequence). The CDR3 runs 15 residues. V lost 4 bases to trimming and J lost 5 bases; unmatched junction nucleotides: 9.

The V gene is TRBV28, the J gene TRBJ2-1; tentatively, D is TRBD1 (6 bases). Trimming pared 2 bases from V and 12 bases from J, leaving 11 bases between. From germline, CDR1 is MDHEN and CDR2 SYDVKM. This CDR3 comprises 12 residues. The CDR3 nucleotides are TGTGCCAGCAGTTTACCCACAGGGACGCAGTTCTTC. Residues: CASSLPTGTQFF.

This clone has a single count. The J gene is TRBJ1-1, the V gene TRBV18; TRBD1 aligns across 10 bases. There are 17 residues in the CDR3. Germline V gene sequence: CDR1 KGHSH, CDR2 LQKENI. Trimming cost V 5 bases and J 3 bases; bases outside gene matches: 12. The CDR3 sequence is CASSGGQGWISDTEAFF. CDR3 DNA: TGTGCCAGCTCAGGGGGACAGGGGTGGATTTCGGACACTGAAGCTTTCTTT.

The V and J genes are TRBV5-6 and TRBJ2-6; D remains ambiguous. Trimming took 2 bases from V and 3 from J, leaving 12 bases between them. The CDR3 is 16 amino acids. CDR1 is SGHDT, CDR2 YYEEEE, per germline. The CDR3 nucleotides are TGTGCCAGCAGCTTACACCCTTCGGGTGGGGCCAACGTCCTGACTTTC. Translation: CASSLHPSGGANVLTF.

The J gene is TRBJ1-4, the V gene TRBV18; 8 positions match TRBD1. This CDR3 contains 15 residues. The J segment lost 8 bases and the V segment lost 2 bases, leaving 7 bases of the junction unmatched. The V gene's germline CDR1 is KGHSH and CDR2 LQKENI. Here the CDR3 reads CASSPGQGLGEKLFF. The CDR3 nucleotides are TGTGCCAGCTCACCAGGACAGGGCCTCGGGGAAAAACTGTTTTTT.

This chain uses TRBV6-6 with TRBJ1-5; possibly TRBD1 for D (6 bases). CDR1 and CDR2 (germline): MNHNY, SVGAGI (reference sequence). Deletions cut 6 bases from V and 7 bases from J, with 13 bases between. The CDR3 loop spans 13 amino acids. The CDR3 loop reads CASRSGERQPQHF. The DNA of the CDR3 is TGTGCCAGCAGGTCAGGGGAGAGGCAGCCCCAGCATTTT.

The chain links TRBV3-1 (or the pseudogene TRBV3-2) to TRBJ2-3, with D perhaps matching TRBD1 (6 bases). Germline V gene sequence: CDR1 LGHDT, CDR2 YNNKEL (reference sequence). The CDR3 is made up of 16 amino acids. With 0 bases removed from V and 2 bases from J, the gap between germline ends came to 12 bases. The CDR3 loop reads CASSQEFRGVTDTQYF. Here the CDR3 DNA reads TGTGCCAGCAGCCAAGAATTCAGGGGTGTCACAGATACGCAGTATTTT.

The chain employs TRBV7-2 and TRBJ2-7; D unclear. Germline V CDR1 and CDR2: SGHTA, FQGNSA. The length of the CDR3 is 13 residues. V lost 1 base, J lost 4 bases, and 8 bases lay in between. CDR3 bases: TGTGCCAGCAGCTTAGGGGCCAAATACGAGCAGTACTTC. This encodes CASSLGAKYEQYF.

The chain carries TRBV14 and TRBJ1-1; 10 bases agree with TRBD1. The junction had 1 base not matched to a gene; V was cut back by 2 bases and J by 7 bases. The CDR3 has 13 residues. Germline CDR1 reads SGHDN; CDR2 reads FVKESK. In DNA form, the CDR3 reads TGTGCCAGCAGCCAACGGGACAGGGGTGAAGCTTTCTTT. This translates into CASSQRDRGEAFF. Based on the CDR3 plus reference TRBV14 and TRBJ1-1, the full variable domain is EAGVTQFPSHSVIEKGQTVTLRCDPISGHDNLYWYRRVMGKEIKFLLHFVKESKQDESGMPNNRFLAERTGGTYSTLKVQPAELEDSGVYFCASSQRDRGEAFFGQGTRLTVV.